This is a list of T cell receptor beta chains from one sample in a study of blood T cells in healthy people across ages. In TCRdb, the 5' RACE reads were re-called with MiXCR into one record per CDR3 protein. Of some 900,000 distinct CDR3 sequences detected, around 49% appear once; the ten largest clones hold under 15%. Source material: blood. Receptors originate from a man between 25 and 39 years old in good health. The CDR3 runs from the conserved cysteine through the conserved F or W. Fields, in order: CDR3 protein, CDR3 DNA, J gene, clone size, V gene, D gene. The D gene is left open where the match is weak. Clone sizes are given selectively: once, few, many, or a class where the clone is expanded.

CASSPSTKYSNQPQHF | TGTGCCAGCAGCCCTTCGACTAAGTATAGCAATCAGCCCCAGCATTTT | TRBJ1-5 | . | TRBV5-6 | .
CSARDPGGHSYEQYF | TGCAGTGCTAGAGATCCTGGGGGCCACTCCTACGAGCAGTACTTC | TRBJ2-7 | many | TRBV20-1 | .
CAIRETASYEQYF | TGTGCCATCAGGGAGACAGCCTCCTACGAGCAGTACTTC | TRBJ2-7 | . | TRBV10-3 | .
CASSLGQGGFYEQYF | TGTGCCAGCAGCTTAGGACAAGGGGGTTTCTACGAGCAGTACTTC | TRBJ2-7 | . | TRBV7-2 | .
CASCYSWSGYGYTF | TGTGCCAGCTGTTACTCCTGGAGTGGCTATGGCTACACCTTC | TRBJ1-2 | . | TRBV6-5 | .
CASSHATGEGDTQYF | TGTGCCAGCAGTCATGCGACAGGGGAAGGGGATACGCAGTATTTT | TRBJ2-3 | . | TRBV7-3 | TRBD1
CASSLRGTFPDTQYF | TGTGCCAGCAGCTTGAGAGGGACTTTTCCAGATACGCAGTATTTT | TRBJ2-3 | once | TRBV5-6 | .
CASSQGSGTGTGYTF | TGCGCCAGCAGCCAAGGGTCCGGGACAGGGACGGGCTACACCTTC | TRBJ1-2 | few | TRBV4-1 | TRBD1
CSATGASGNTIYF | TGCAGTGCTACAGGGGCTTCTGGAAACACCATATATTTT | TRBJ1-3 | . | TRBV20-1 | .
CASSLGGTGKVPEQFF | TGTGCCAGCAGCTTAGGCGGGACAGGGAAAGTTCCTGAGCAGTTCTTC | TRBJ2-1 | . | TRBV7-2 | TRBD1
CASSQGSAGGTDTQYF | TGTGCCAGCAGCCAAGGATCGGCGGGGGGGACAGATACGCAGTATTTT | TRBJ2-3 | few | TRBV4-2 | TRBD2
CASSESNAGGYGYTF | TGCGCCAGCAGTGAGTCGAACGCTGGGGGCTATGGCTACACCTTC | TRBJ1-2 | many | TRBV10-2 | .
CSARGDNLNYGYTF | TGCAGTGCTAGAGGCGACAACCTTAACTATGGCTACACCTTC | TRBJ1-2 | . | TRBV20-1 | .
CSGLPLATDTQYF | TGCAGTGGACTCCCCCTGGCAACAGATACGCAGTATTTT | TRBJ2-3 | many | TRBV20-1 | .
CASSEDSGAIQYF | TGTGCCAGCAGCGAGGATAGCGGGGCTATTCAGTACTTC | TRBJ2-5 | once | TRBV9 | TRBD2
CASSDSGLADYNEQFF | TGTGCCAGCAGTGATTCTGGACTAGCGGATTACAATGAGCAGTTCTTC | TRBJ2-1 | . | TRBV6-2/TRBV6-3 | TRBD2
CASSQVGRGAFF | TGTGCCAGCAGCCAAGTGGGGAGGGGAGCTTTCTTT | TRBJ1-1 | . | TRBV7-9 | .
CASSLEGQGISGYTF | TGCGCCAGCAGCTTGGAAGGACAGGGGATTTCTGGCTACACCTTC | TRBJ1-2 | . | TRBV5-1 | TRBD1
CASSHPGGTEAFF | TGCGCCAGCAGCCACCCCGGGGGGACTGAAGCTTTCTTT | TRBJ1-1 | . | TRBV4-1 | .
CASSFQRDYGYTF | TGTGCCAGCAGCTTTCAACGGGACTATGGCTACACCTTC | TRBJ1-2 | . | TRBV13 | .